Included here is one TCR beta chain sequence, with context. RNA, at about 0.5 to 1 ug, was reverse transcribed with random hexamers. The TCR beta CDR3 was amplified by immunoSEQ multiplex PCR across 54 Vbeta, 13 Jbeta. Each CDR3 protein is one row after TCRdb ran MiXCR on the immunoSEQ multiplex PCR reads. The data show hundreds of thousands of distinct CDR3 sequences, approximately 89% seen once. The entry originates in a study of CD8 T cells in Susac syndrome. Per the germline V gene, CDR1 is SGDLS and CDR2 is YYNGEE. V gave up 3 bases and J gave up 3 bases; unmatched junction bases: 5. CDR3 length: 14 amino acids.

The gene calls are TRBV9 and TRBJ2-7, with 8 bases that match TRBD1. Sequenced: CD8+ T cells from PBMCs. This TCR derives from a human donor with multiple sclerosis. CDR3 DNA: TGTGCCAGCAGCGCGGGACAGGCTCACTACGAGCAGTACTTC. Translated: CASSAGQAHYEQYF.